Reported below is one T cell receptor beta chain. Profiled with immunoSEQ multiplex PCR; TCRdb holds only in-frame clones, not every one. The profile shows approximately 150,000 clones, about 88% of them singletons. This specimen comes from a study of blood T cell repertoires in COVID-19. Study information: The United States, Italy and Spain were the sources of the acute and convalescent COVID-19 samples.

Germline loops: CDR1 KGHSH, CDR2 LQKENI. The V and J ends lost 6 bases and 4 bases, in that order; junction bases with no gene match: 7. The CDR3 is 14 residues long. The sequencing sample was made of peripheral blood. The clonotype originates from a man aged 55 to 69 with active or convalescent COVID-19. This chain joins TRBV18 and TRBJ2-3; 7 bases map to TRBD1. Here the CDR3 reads CASSWDSDADTQYF. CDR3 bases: TGTGCCAGCTCCTGGGACAGCGACGCAGATACGCAGTATTTT.